Each of the 31 T cell receptor beta chains below was sequenced from the same sample in a study of blood T cell repertoires in COVID-19. Sequencing was performed with immunoSEQ multiplex PCR; in TCRdb, only in-frame clones are kept and a portion is missing. The data show 140,000 to 150,000 clones, with roughly 84% seen just once and about 5.8% held by the top ten. The sequencing sample was made of PBMCs or T cells enriched from blood (not recorded which). The receptors stem from a woman between 50 and 59 years old who had been exposed to COVID-19.

V usage is TRBV27 and J usage is TRBJ1-2, with D possibly being TRBD1 (5 bases). V was cut by 4 bases and J by 7 bases, with 25 bases left in between. Germline V gene lookup returns CDR1 MNHEY and CDR2 SMNVEV (reference sequence). The CDR3 runs 17 residues. For the CDR3, the DNA is TGTGCCAGCAGTTCCACCCTTTCGGGGAGGGGACTCGGTGGCTACACCTTC. This codes for CASSSTLSGRGLGGYTF.

This clone was seen a single time. The CDR3 DNA is TGTGCCAGCAGTTGGGGGGAACAGGCTTATAGCAATCAGCCCCAGCATTTT. Translated: CASSWGEQAYSNQPQHF. The genes are TRBV2 and TRBJ1-5, with D tentatively TRBD1 (5 bases). Germline CDR1 and CDR2: SNHLY and FYNNEI. Trimming cost V 5 bases and J 0 bases, with 17 bases left between them. The CDR3 has 17 residues.

The rearrangement links TRBV6-5 to TRBJ1-5, with 7 nucleotides matching TRBD1. Trimming took 6 bases from V and 4 from J; bases not matched to a gene: 6. CDR1 and CDR2 (germline): MNHEY, SVGAGI. The CDR3 sequence is 14 residues long. The CDR3 here is CASRGQVGNQPQHF. As DNA, the CDR3 is TGTGCCAGCAGAGGACAGGTGGGAAATCAGCCCCAGCATTTT.

The table lists this clone with a count of one. The V and J genes are TRBV7-2 and TRBJ2-7; a possible D gene is TRBD1 (6 bases). The CDR3 contains 14 residues. Trimming shortened V by 1 base and J by 4 bases, and 11 bases separated the two germline ends. Per germline, CDR1 SGHTA and CDR2 FQGNSA. CDR3 nucleotide sequence: TGTGCCAGCAGCTTAGTACAGGGTCGGTACGAGCAGTACTTC. Translating gives CASSLVQGRYEQYF.

This chain connects TRBV11-2 to TRBJ2-5, with 7 bases lining up with TRBD1. Trimming at V came to 4 bases and at J to 2 bases, leaving 4 bases not matched to a gene. CDR3 length equals 14 residues. Per the germline V gene, CDR1 is SGHAT and CDR2 is FQNNGV. This CDR3 is CASSSIRGQETQYF. In DNA form, the CDR3 reads TGTGCCAGCAGCTCCATCAGGGGGCAAGAGACCCAGTACTTC.

The CDR3 loop is CASSYEVNQPQHF. CDR3 nucleotides: TGTGCCAGCAGTTACGAGGTAAACCAGCCCCAGCATTTT. This chain connects TRBV6-5 to TRBJ1-5; no definite D call. Per germline, CDR1 MNHEY and CDR2 SVGAGI. Trimming removed 2 bases at V and 7 bases at J, with 9 bases between. The CDR3 has 13 amino acids.

The chain is built from TRBV5-6 and TRBJ2-1; TRBD1 is a possible D gene (6 bases). This CDR3 has 14 amino acids. Trimming left V 4 bases short and J 4 bases short, with 12 bases between. Germline loops: CDR1 SGHDT, CDR2 YYEEEE. CDR3 nucleotides: TGTGCCAGCAGCCCCCCAGACAGGTACAATGAGCAGTTCTTC. Protein: CASSPPDRYNEQFF. The full variable domain, completed using reference TRBV5-6 and TRBJ2-1, is DAGVTQSPTHLIKTRGQQVTLRCSPKSGHDTVSWYQQALGQGPQFIFQYYEEEERQRGNFPDRFSGHQFPNYSSELNVNALLLGDSALYLCASSPPDRYNEQFFGPGTRLTVL.

This clone was recorded only once. The chain recombines TRBV30 with TRBJ1-2, with no clear D. In germline, CDR1 is GTSNPN, CDR2 SVGIG (reference sequence). Trimming pared 8 bases from V and 5 bases from J, leaving 18 bases between. The CDR3 has 13 amino acids. The CDR3 spells CALEEYGYYGYTF. For the CDR3, the DNA is TGTGCCCTGGAGGAGTACGGCTATTATGGCTACACCTTC.

V and J are TRBV10-3 and TRBJ1-1, with 8 bases matching TRBD1. This CDR3 contains 13 residues. After removal of 10 bases from V and 5 bases from J, the junction contained 9 bases not matched to a gene. Germline V gene lookup returns CDR1 ENHRY and CDR2 SYGVKD. The CDR3, as DNA: TGTGCCACCATCACAGGGGGAAATACTGAAGCTTTCTTT. Translation: CATITGGNTEAFF.

A few counts support this clone. V and J are TRBV19 and TRBJ1-6; possibly TRBD1 for D (6 bases). The germline V gene has CDR1 LNHDA and CDR2 SQIVND (reference sequence). The CDR3 loop spans 16 amino acids. V dropped 4 bases and J dropped 8 bases, with 18 bases sitting between them. The CDR3 nucleotides read TGTGCCAGTAGTACTACAGGGTTAATTAGGGATTCACCCCTCCACTTT. Translated, it gives CASSTTGLIRDSPLHF.

The J gene is TRBJ2-4, the V gene TRBV3-1 (or the pseudogene TRBV3-2); the D gene is possibly TRBD1 (5 bases). CDR3 length: 15 amino acids. Looked up from germline, CDR1 is LGHDT and CDR2 is YNNKEL (reference sequence). Trimming removed 4 bases at V and 8 bases at J, with 18 bases between. The CDR3 region is CASSPRDSGRDIQYF. Written as DNA, the CDR3 is TGTGCCAGCAGCCCCCGAGACAGTGGTAGGGACATTCAGTACTTC.

This clone was observed a handful of times. The J gene is TRBJ2-3, the V gene TRBV27; D is perhaps TRBD2 (6 bases). The CDR3 has 14 residues. In germline, CDR1 is MNHEY, CDR2 SMNVEV (reference sequence). The V end lost 3 bases, the J end lost 8 bases, and 15 bases lay between the germline ends. CDR3 loop: CASSFGFLEGTQYF. Written as DNA, the CDR3 is TGTGCCAGCAGTTTTGGGTTTTTGGAGGGTACGCAGTATTTT.

The chain uses TRBV11-3 and TRBJ2-3; D may be TRBD2 (6 bases). CDR1 SGHNT and CDR2 YENEEA come from the germline V gene. V shed 1 base and J shed 2 bases, with 13 bases lying between them. This CDR3 spans 16 amino acids. DNA for the CDR3: TGTGCCAGCAGCTTAGGGGGCGGGGCCATCACAGATACGCAGTATTTT. The encoded protein is CASSLGGGAITDTQYF.

The chain has TRBV5-1 and TRBJ1-1; the match to TRBD1 covers 9 bases. This CDR3 region has 15 residues. Germline V gene lookup returns CDR1 SGHRS and CDR2 YFSETQ. V lost 2 bases and J lost 4; bases outside the gene matches: 6. Here the CDR3 reads CASSLNRGLSTEAFF. CDR3 nucleotides: TGCGCCAGCAGCTTAAACAGGGGGCTGAGCACTGAAGCTTTCTTT.

The chain combines TRBV4-3 with TRBJ2-2, with 10 bases lining up with TRBD1. V was clipped by 0 bases and J by 6 bases; unmatched bases: 10. Germline V gene sequence: CDR1 LGHNA, CDR2 YSLEER. CDR3 length equals 18 residues. The CDR3 spells CASSQDMTGQGSAGELFF. The CDR3 nucleotides are TGCGCCAGCAGCCAAGATATGACGGGACAGGGGAGCGCCGGGGAGCTGTTTTTT.

J is TRBJ2-1 and V is TRBV2; 7 bases agree with TRBD1. The V gene end was trimmed by 10 bases and the J gene end by 3 bases; junction bases not matched to a gene: 12. The CDR3 consists of 15 residues. In germline, CDR1 is SNHLY, CDR2 FYNNEI. CDR3 protein: CATKPGQSYYNEQFF. CDR3 DNA sequence: TGTGCCACCAAACCGGGACAGTCTTACTACAATGAGCAGTTCTTC.

This clone was counted ten times or more. This rearrangement joins TRBV2 to TRBJ2-5; 7 positions match TRBD2. Germline V CDR1 and CDR2: SNHLY, FYNNEI. With 4 bases clipped from V and 2 bases from J, the junction kept 10 bases outside the gene matches. The CDR3 totals 16 residues. The CDR3 region is CASSALTGGFQETQYF. The CDR3 nucleotides are TGTGCCAGCAGTGCCCTAACGGGGGGATTTCAAGAGACCCAGTACTTC.

The chain carries TRBV27 and TRBJ2-2; D not resolved. The V end lost 6 bases, the J end lost 6 bases, and 20 bases lay between the germline ends. The CDR3 is 16 residues long. Germline V lookup: CDR1 MNHEY, CDR2 SMNVEV (reference sequence). For the CDR3, the DNA is TGTGCCAGCAGACTCCTAGGATTGGGTAAACCCGGGGAGCTGTTTTTT. Protein product: CASRLLGLGKPGELFF.

The chain links TRBV5-1 to TRBJ2-7; 14 bases are a match to TRBD2. V lost 4 bases, J lost 0 bases, and 6 bases stayed unmatched. Germline CDR1 reads SGHRS; CDR2 reads YFSETQ. The CDR3 covers 17 residues. CDR3 protein: CASSRGLAGGTSYEQYF. The CDR3 DNA follows: TGCGCCAGCAGCCGAGGACTAGCGGGGGGCACCTCCTACGAGCAGTACTTC.

This chain joins TRBV2 and TRBJ1-2, with D possibly being TRBD1 (5 bases). The CDR3 sequence is 15 residues long. V was trimmed by 7 bases and J by 4 bases, leaving 19 bases between them. Germline V gene sequence: CDR1 SNHLY, CDR2 FYNNEI. The CDR3 spells CASNNRRGSGYGYTF. Written as DNA, the CDR3 is TGTGCCAGCAATAACAGGAGGGGTTCTGGCTATGGCTACACCTTC.

The rearrangement links TRBV27 to TRBJ2-7; possible D gene TRBD1, 6 bases. Germline V gene lookup returns CDR1 MNHEY and CDR2 SMNVEV (reference sequence). Trimming shortened V by 2 bases and J by 4 bases, and 15 bases separated the two germline ends. This CDR3 region has 15 residues. The CDR3 sequence: CASSLRPTGPYEQYF. CDR3 in DNA: TGTGCCAGCAGTTTAAGGCCTACAGGGCCTTACGAGCAGTACTTC.

The V call is TRBV28, the J call TRBJ1-5; the D is unclear. The CDR3 runs to 12 residues. Trimming removed 5 bases from V and 6 bases from J, with 8 bases in between. CDR1 and CDR2 from the germline V gene are MDHEN and SYDVKM. The CDR3 DNA reads as TGTGCCAGCAGTCCCCCAGGTCAGCCCCAGCATTTT. Its protein is CASSPPGQPQHF.

The CDR3 DNA is TGTGCCAGCAGCTTGGGGAGTAATTCCTACAATGAGCAGTTCTTC. It specifies CASSLGSNSYNEQFF. This chain joins TRBV6-5 and TRBJ2-1; tentatively, D is TRBD2 (5 bases). The CDR3 totals 15 residues. The germline V and J ends were trimmed by 6 bases and 1 base, with 13 bases remaining between them. Germline-derived CDR1 and CDR2 are MNHEY and SVGAGI.

CDR3 DNA: TGCGCCAGCAGCACCCCTTCCGGACTAGCGGGGGGACCTTCCCAGTTCTTC. Translation: CASSTPSGLAGGPSQFF. The chain joins TRBV5-1 to TRBJ2-1; 14 bases match TRBD2. With V trimmed by 4 bases and J by 13 bases, 16 bases remained unmatched. Per the germline V gene, CDR1 is SGHRS and CDR2 is YFSETQ. The CDR3 totals 17 residues.

This chain connects TRBV10-3 to TRBJ2-1; TRBD2 matches 14 bases. Trimming removed 0 bases from V and 9 bases from J; junction bases left unmatched: 13. The CDR3 consists of 19 residues. CDR1 and CDR2 from the germline V gene are ENHRY and SYGVKD. The CDR3 coding sequence is TGTGCCATCAGTGAGTCGGGGACTAGCGGGGGTGTAGGGAGTCTTGAGCAGTTCTTC. Translating gives CAISESGTSGGVGSLEQFF.

CDR3 sequence: CASSAWTGFQPQHF. The CDR3 DNA reads TGTGCCAGCAGCGCATGGACAGGTTTTCAGCCCCAGCATTTT. The V and J genes are TRBV5-5 and TRBJ1-5, with 7 nucleotides matching TRBD1. The junction had 7 bases not matched to a gene; V was cut back by 4 bases and J by 6 bases. CDR1 and CDR2 (germline): SGHKS, YYEKEE (reference sequence). The CDR3 is 14 residues long.

The chain recombines TRBV13 with TRBJ2-7; 13 bases match TRBD2. The V gene end was trimmed by 5 bases and the J gene end by 0 bases; junction bases not matched to a gene: 16. The CDR3 is made up of 20 amino acids. Germline assignment: CDR1 PRHDT and CDR2 FYEKMQ (reference sequence). The CDR3 loop is CASSPPGVLAGGPNSYEQYF. In DNA form, the CDR3 reads TGTGCCAGCAGCCCCCCCGGCGTACTAGCGGGAGGGCCCAACTCCTACGAGCAGTACTTC.

V is TRBV27 and J is TRBJ1-5; 8 nucleotides agree with TRBD1. Germline assignment: CDR1 MNHEY and CDR2 SMNVEV (reference sequence). The CDR3 loop spans 14 amino acids. After removal of 5 bases from V and 9 bases from J, the junction contained 9 bases not matched to a gene. CDR3 protein: CASSPRQGMRPQHF. The DNA of the CDR3 is TGTGCCAGCAGTCCCCGACAGGGGATGAGGCCCCAGCATTTT.

The chain uses TRBV4-1 and TRBJ1-2; 7 positions match TRBD1. CDR3 length equals 14 residues. In germline, CDR1 is MGHRA, CDR2 YSYEKL. V was pared by 0 bases and J by 2 bases, with 0 bases of the junction left unmatched. CDR3 loop: CASSQETGNYGYTF. The DNA for the CDR3 is TGCGCCAGCAGCCAAGAGACAGGGAACTATGGCTACACCTTC.

Here the CDR3 reads CASSPGGRETDTQYF. Written as DNA, the CDR3 is TGCGCCAGCAGCCCGGGGGGGCGGGAGACAGATACGCAGTATTTT. This rearrangement joins TRBV5-1 to TRBJ2-3; 8 nucleotides line up with TRBD2. The CDR3 runs to 15 residues. V was clipped by 4 bases and J by 3 bases; unmatched bases: 7. CDR1 and CDR2 (germline): SGHRS, YFSETQ.

The gene calls are TRBV18 and TRBJ2-2; no clear D. CDR1 and CDR2 (germline): KGHSH, LQKENI. V was pared by 3 bases and J by 4 bases, with 12 bases between. CDR3 length: 15 amino acids. The CDR3 here is CASSPPLAATGELFF. The CDR3 DNA follows: TGTGCCAGCTCACCCCCCCTTGCGGCCACCGGGGAGCTGTTTTTT.